The source of this TCR beta chain is a study of blood T cells in healthy people across ages. The CDR3 totals 11 residues. V dropped 2 bases and J dropped 11 bases, with 10 bases sitting between them. Germline-derived CDR1 and CDR2 are WNHNN and SYGVQD (reference sequence). Each donor had approximately 10 milliliters of peripheral blood drawn. This clonotype was seen only a few times. For the second PCR, which ran for 7 to 11 cycles, a sample-barcoded 5' primer and a J-beta primer mix were used. Carrying 12 random nucleotides, a template-switch adaptor labeled each individual cDNA molecule. MiXCR was run by TCRdb on the 5' RACE reads, yielding one entry per CDR3 protein. The profile shows about 1.4 million distinct CDR3 sequences, approximately 59% of them singletons.

The V gene is TRBV10-1, the J gene TRBJ2-7; D is perhaps TRBD2 (5 bases). This TCR came from a young man in good health. The source material was blood. In nucleotides, the CDR3 is TGCGCCAGCAGTGAGGAGGGAGAGAAGTACTTC. As protein: CASSEEGEKYF.